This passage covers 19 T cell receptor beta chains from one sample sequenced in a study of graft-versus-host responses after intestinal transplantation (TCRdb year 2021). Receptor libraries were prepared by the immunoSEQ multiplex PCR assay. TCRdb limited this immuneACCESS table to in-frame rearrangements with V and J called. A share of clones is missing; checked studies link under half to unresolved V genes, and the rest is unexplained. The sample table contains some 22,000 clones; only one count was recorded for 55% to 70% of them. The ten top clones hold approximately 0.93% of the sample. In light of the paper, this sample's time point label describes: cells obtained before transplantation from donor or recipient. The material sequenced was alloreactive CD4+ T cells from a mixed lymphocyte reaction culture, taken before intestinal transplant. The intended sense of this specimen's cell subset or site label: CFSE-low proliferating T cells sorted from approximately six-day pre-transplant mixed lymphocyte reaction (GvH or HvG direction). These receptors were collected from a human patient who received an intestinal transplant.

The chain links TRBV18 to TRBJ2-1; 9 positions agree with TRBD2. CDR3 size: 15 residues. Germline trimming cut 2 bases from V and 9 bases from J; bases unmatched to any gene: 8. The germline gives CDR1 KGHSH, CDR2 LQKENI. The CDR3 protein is CASSPILAGRSEQFF. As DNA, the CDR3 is TGTGCCAGCTCACCAATCCTAGCGGGAAGGAGTGAGCAGTTCTTC.

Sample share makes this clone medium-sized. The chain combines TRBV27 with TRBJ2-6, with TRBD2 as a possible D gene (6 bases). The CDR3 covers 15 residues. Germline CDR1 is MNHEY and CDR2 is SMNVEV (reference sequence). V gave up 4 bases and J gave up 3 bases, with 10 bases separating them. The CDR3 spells CASSSRLGGANVLTF. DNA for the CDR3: TGTGCCAGCAGTTCACGACTAGGTGGGGCCAACGTCCTGACTTTC.

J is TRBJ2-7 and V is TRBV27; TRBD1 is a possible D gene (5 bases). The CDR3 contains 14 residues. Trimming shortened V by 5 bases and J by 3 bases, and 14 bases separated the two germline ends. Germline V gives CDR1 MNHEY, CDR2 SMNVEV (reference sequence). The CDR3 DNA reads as TGTGCCAGCAGTGCCCAGGGTAAGGGCTACGAGCAGTACTTC. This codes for CASSAQGKGYEQYF.

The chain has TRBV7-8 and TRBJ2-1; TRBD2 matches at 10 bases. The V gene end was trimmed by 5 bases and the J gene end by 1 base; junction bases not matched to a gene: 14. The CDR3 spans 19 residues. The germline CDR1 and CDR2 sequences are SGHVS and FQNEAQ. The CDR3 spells CASSRNFLAGVASYNEQFF. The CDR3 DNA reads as TGTGCCAGCAGCCGCAACTTCCTAGCGGGAGTAGCATCCTACAATGAGCAGTTCTTC. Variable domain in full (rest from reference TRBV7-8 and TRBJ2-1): GAGVSQSPRYKVAKRGQDVALRCDPISGHVSLFWYQQALGQGPEFLTYFQNEAQLDKSGLPSDRFFAERPEGSVSTLKIQRTQQEDSAVYLCASSRNFLAGVASYNEQFFGPGTRLTVL.

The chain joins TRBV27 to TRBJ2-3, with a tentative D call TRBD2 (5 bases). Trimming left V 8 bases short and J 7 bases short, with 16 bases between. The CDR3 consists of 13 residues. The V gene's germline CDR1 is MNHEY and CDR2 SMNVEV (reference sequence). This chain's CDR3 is CASAVVLGNTQYF. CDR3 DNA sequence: TGTGCCAGCGCTGTTGTCCTCGGGAATACGCAGTATTTT.

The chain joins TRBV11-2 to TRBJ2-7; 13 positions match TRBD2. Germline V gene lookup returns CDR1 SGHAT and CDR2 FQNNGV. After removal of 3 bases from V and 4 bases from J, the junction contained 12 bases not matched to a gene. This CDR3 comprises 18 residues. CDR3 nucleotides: TGTGCCAGCAGCTTTGCCCATACCGGGACTAGCGGGAATTACGAGCAGTACTTC. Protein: CASSFAHTGTSGNYEQYF.

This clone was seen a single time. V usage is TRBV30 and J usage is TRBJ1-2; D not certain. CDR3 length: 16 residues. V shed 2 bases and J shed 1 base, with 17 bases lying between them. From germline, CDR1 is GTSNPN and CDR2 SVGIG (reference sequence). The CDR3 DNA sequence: TGTGCCTGGAGTTTCGGGTCATCTGCTAATAACTATGGCTACACCTTC. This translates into CAWSFGSSANNYGYTF.

The CDR3 here is CASSELNRGTGNTIYF. CDR3 nucleotides: TGTGCCAGCAGTGAACTCAACAGGGGAACCGGAAACACCATATATTTT. The chain carries TRBV25-1 and TRBJ1-3; 7 nucleotides match TRBD1. The CDR3 is 16 amino acids. The germline CDR1 and CDR2 sequences are MGHDK and SYGVNS. J lost 4 bases, V lost 2 bases, and 8 bases had no gene match.

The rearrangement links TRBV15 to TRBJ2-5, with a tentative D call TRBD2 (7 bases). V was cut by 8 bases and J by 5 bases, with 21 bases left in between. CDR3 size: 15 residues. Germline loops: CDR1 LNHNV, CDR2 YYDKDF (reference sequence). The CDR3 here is CATLPGGALGETQYF. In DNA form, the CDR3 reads TGTGCCACCCTCCCGGGGGGCGCCTTGGGTGAGACCCAGTACTTC.

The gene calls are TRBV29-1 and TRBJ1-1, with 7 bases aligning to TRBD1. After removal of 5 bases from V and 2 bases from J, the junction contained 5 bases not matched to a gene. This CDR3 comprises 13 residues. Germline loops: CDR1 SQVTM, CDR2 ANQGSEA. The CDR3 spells CSVIQGINTEAFF. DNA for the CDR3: TGCAGCGTTATACAGGGGATCAACACTGAAGCTTTCTTT. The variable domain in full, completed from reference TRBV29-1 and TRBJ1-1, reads SAVISQKPSRDICQRGTSLTIQCQVDSQVTMMFWYRQQPGQSLTLIATANQGSEATYESGFVIDKFPISRPNLTFSTLTVSNMSPEDSSIYLCSVIQGINTEAFFGQGTRLTVV.

CDR3 bases: TGTGCCAGCAGCTTAGGTCGGTTTAGCTCCTACAATGAGCAGTTCTTC. Translation gives CASSLGRFSSYNEQFF. V gene TRBV11-2 combines with J gene TRBJ2-1, with no clear D. Germline V CDR1 and CDR2: SGHAT, FQNNGV. V lost 1 base to trimming and J lost 0 bases, with 10 bases between them. This CDR3 comprises 16 residues.

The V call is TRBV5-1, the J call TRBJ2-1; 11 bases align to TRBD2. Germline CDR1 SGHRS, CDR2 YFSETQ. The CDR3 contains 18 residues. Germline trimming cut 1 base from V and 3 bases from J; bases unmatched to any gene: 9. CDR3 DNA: TGCGCCAGCAGCTTGCCGTGGACTCTAGCGGGAGGCTACAATGAGCAGTTCTTC. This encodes CASSLPWTLAGGYNEQFF.

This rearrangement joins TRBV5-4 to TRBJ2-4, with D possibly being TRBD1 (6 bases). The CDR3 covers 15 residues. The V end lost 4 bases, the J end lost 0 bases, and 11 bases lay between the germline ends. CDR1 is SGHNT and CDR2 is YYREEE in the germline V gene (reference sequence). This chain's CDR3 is CASSSDRLAKNIQYF. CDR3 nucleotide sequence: TGTGCCAGCAGCAGTGACAGGCTAGCCAAAAACATTCAGTACTTC.

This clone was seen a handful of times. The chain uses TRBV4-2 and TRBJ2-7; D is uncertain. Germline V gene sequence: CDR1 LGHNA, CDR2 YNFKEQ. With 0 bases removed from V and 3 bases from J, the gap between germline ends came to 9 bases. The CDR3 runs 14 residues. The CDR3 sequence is CASSQEDSLYEQYF. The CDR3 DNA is TGTGCCAGCAGCCAAGAGGATAGCCTCTACGAGCAGTACTTC.

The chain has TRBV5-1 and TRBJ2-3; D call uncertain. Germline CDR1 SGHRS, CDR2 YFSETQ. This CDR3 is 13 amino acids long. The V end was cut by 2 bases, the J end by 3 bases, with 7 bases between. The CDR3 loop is CASSFGATDTQYF. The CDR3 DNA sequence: TGCGCCAGCAGCTTTGGAGCGACAGATACGCAGTATTTT.

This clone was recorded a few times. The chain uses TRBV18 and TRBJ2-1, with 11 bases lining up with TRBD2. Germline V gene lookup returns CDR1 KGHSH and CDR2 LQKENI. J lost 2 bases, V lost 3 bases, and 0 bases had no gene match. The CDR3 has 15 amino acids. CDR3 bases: TGTGCCAGCTCACCGGGACTAGCGGCCTACAATGAGCAGTTCTTC. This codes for CASSPGLAAYNEQFF. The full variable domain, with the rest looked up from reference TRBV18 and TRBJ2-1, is NAGVMQNPRHLVRRRGQEARLRCSPMKGHSHVYWYRQLPEEGLKFMVYLQKENIIDESGMPKERFSAEFPKEGPSILRIQQVVRGDSAAYFCASSPGLAAYNEQFFGPGTRLTVL.

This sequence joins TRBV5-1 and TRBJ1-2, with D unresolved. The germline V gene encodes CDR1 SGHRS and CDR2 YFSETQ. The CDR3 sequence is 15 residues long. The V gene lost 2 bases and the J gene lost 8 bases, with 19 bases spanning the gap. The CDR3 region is CASSLEFAGIDGYTF. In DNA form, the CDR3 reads TGCGCCAGCAGCTTAGAGTTCGCGGGAATAGACGGCTACACCTTC.

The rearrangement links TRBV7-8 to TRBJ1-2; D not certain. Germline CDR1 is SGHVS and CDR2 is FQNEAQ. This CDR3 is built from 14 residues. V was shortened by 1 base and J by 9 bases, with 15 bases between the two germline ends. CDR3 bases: TGTGCCAGCAGCTTAGTTTCGCAGTACGTCAGCTACACCTTC. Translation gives CASSLVSQYVSYTF.

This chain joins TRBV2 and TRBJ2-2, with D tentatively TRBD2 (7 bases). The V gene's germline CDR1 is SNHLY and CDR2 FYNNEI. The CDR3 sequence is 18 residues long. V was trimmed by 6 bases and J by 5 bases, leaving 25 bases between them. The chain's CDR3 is CASRSGRRGGWRTGELFF. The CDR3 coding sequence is TGTGCCAGCAGGAGTGGACGGAGGGGGGGCTGGAGGACCGGGGAGCTGTTTTTT.